These 20 T cell receptor beta chains were sequenced from one sample in a study of shared clonotypes between healthy human individuals. Some clones are missing from TCRdb's copy, which holds only in-frame ones; the method was immunoSEQ multiplex PCR. The table records about 2 million clones, 85% to 95% of them present only once. The sample comprised naive CD4+ T cells sorted from blood. Subset here: CD45RA+ positively selected. The receptors here all came from a man in his late teens or twenties in good health.

The chain employs TRBV5-6 and TRBJ1-1; D possibly corresponds to TRBD1 (6 bases). The V end lost 5 bases, the J end lost 6 bases, and 17 bases lay between the germline ends. Germline V gene data show CDR1 as SGHDT and CDR2 as YYEEEE. The CDR3 loop spans 14 amino acids. Written as DNA, the CDR3 is TGTGCCAGCAGGCTGCAAGGGGGTACGGCTGAAGCTTTCTTT. It yields the protein CASRLQGGTAEAFF.

The V and J genes are TRBV5-1 and TRBJ2-7, with D tentatively TRBD1 (5 bases). From germline, CDR1 is SGHRS and CDR2 YFSETQ. V dropped 1 base and J dropped 2 bases, with 10 bases sitting between them. This CDR3 comprises 14 residues. DNA for the CDR3: TGCGCCAGCAGCTTGAGACAGCAGGCCTACGAGCAGTACTTC. Amino acids: CASSLRQQAYEQYF.

This clone was found once. J is TRBJ2-2 and V is TRBV30; D is possibly TRBD2 (6 bases). Between the trimmed V and J ends, which lost 2 bases and 1 base, there was a span of 14 bases. In germline, CDR1 is GTSNPN, CDR2 SVGIG (reference sequence). CDR3 length: 16 amino acids. The CDR3 protein is CAWSPRTGVNTGELFF. DNA for the CDR3: TGTGCCTGGAGTCCCAGGACGGGGGTGAACACCGGGGAGCTGTTTTTT. Full variable domain (missing parts from reference TRBV30 and TRBJ2-2): SQTIHQWPATLVQPVGSPLSLECTVEGTSNPNLYWYRQAAGRGLQLLFYSVGIGQISSEVPQNLSASRPQDRQFILSSKKLLLSDSGFYLCAWSPRTGVNTGELFFGEGSRLTVL.

The rearrangement uses TRBV2 and TRBJ2-1; D perhaps matches TRBD1 (7 bases). Germline values: CDR1 SNHLY, CDR2 FYNNEI. Trimming stripped 7 bases from V and 8 bases from J, with 15 bases between. This CDR3 is 13 amino acids long. CDR3 amino acids: CASNRGGGYEQFF. In nucleotides, the CDR3 is TGTGCCAGCAACAGGGGCGGAGGGTATGAGCAGTTCTTC.

The chain recombines TRBV7-6 with TRBJ2-2; D gene uncertain. The V end lost 0 bases, the J end lost 1 base, and 6 bases lay between the germline ends. Germline CDR1 is SGHVS and CDR2 is FNYEAQ. The CDR3 has 15 amino acids. The CDR3 DNA reads as TGTGCCAGCAGCTTAGCCTTAGTGAACACCGGGGAGCTGTTTTTT. It is translated as CASSLALVNTGELFF.

This chain joins TRBV7-2 and TRBJ2-7; TRBD1 or TRBD2 may be the D gene (5 bases each). The germline V and J ends were trimmed by 11 bases and 2 bases, with 13 bases remaining between them. This CDR3 contains 12 residues. The V gene's germline CDR1 is SGHTA and CDR2 FQGNSA. The CDR3 loop is CAAGQGAYEQYF. Here the CDR3 DNA reads TGTGCCGCCGGGCAGGGAGCCTACGAGCAGTACTTC.

This sequence joins TRBV29-1 and TRBJ2-1, with 8 positions matching TRBD2. The V segment lost 5 bases and the J segment 5 bases; nucleotides outside the gene matches: 11. There are 15 residues in the CDR3. Germline-derived CDR1 and CDR2 are SQVTM and ANQGSEA. Here the CDR3 reads CSVRKAGLVNNEQFF. Here the CDR3 DNA reads TGCAGCGTTAGAAAAGCGGGACTAGTAAACAATGAGCAGTTCTTC.

This chain connects TRBV6-6 to TRBJ2-4; no reliable D call. Trimming stripped 2 bases from V and 13 bases from J, with 12 bases between. Looked up from germline, CDR1 is MNHNY and CDR2 is SVGAGI (reference sequence). The CDR3 is made up of 12 amino acids. CDR3 region: CASSYGPAPQYF. DNA for the CDR3: TGTGCCAGCAGTTACGGACCGGCCCCCCAGTACTTC.

This chain uses TRBV6-6 with TRBJ1-1; D unclear. The V gene's germline CDR1 is MNHNY and CDR2 SVGAGI (reference sequence). The CDR3 loop spans 13 amino acids. V was cut by 0 bases and J by 3 bases, with 5 bases left in between. DNA of the CDR3: TGTGCCAGCAGTTACTCTCAGGACACTGAAGCTTTCTTT. As protein: CASSYSQDTEAFF.

The V and J genes are TRBV18 and TRBJ1-2; D is perhaps TRBD1 (6 bases). The CDR3 contains 14 residues. CDR1 and CDR2 (germline): KGHSH, LQKENI. Trimming removed 2 bases at V and 6 bases at J, with 13 bases between. The CDR3 nucleotides are TGTGCCAGCTCACCAGGCGGGGGCATGGATGGCTACACCTTC. Translating gives CASSPGGGMDGYTF.

The chain uses TRBV14 and TRBJ2-5; TRBD1 aligns across 7 bases. V dropped 6 bases and J dropped 5; count of bases not matched to a gene: 3. The CDR3 has 12 residues. Germline assignment: CDR1 SGHDN and CDR2 FVKESK. CDR3 coding DNA: TGTGCCAGCAGTTCACAGGGGGAGACCCAGTACTTC. Encoded protein: CASSSQGETQYF.

The chain links TRBV5-1 to TRBJ2-7, with 7 bases fitting TRBD1. CDR1 SGHRS and CDR2 YFSETQ come from the germline V gene. The CDR3 extends over 14 amino acids. After removal of 1 base from V and 4 bases from J, the junction contained 5 bases not matched to a gene. The CDR3 DNA is TGCGCCAGCAGCTTGAACCCAGGGGGTTACGAGCAGTACTTC. It encodes CASSLNPGGYEQYF. The complete variable domain, with remaining parts taken from reference TRBV5-1 and TRBJ2-7, reads KAGVTQTPRYLIKTRGQQVTLSCSPISGHRSVSWYQQTPGQGLQFLFEYFSETQRNKGNFPGRFSGRQFSNSRSEMNVSTLELGDSALYLCASSLNPGGYEQYFGPGTRLTVT.

This chain uses TRBV5-5 with TRBJ2-5, with 7 bases matching TRBD1. The CDR3 spans 15 residues. V shed 2 bases, J shed 4 bases, and the junction held 8 bases outside the gene matches. The germline gives CDR1 SGHKS, CDR2 YYEKEE (reference sequence). CDR3 region: CASSFGSTGAETQYF. In nucleotides, the CDR3 is TGTGCCAGCAGCTTTGGGAGTACAGGGGCAGAGACCCAGTACTTC.

This chain connects TRBV4-3 to TRBJ1-2; D remains unclear. Germline CDR1 and CDR2: LGHNA and YSLEER. Deletions cut 0 bases from V and 8 bases from J, with 16 bases between. The CDR3 has 15 residues. The CDR3 spells CASSQEPGVMWGYTF. The CDR3 nucleotides read TGCGCCAGCAGCCAAGAACCCGGGGTTATGTGGGGCTACACCTTC.

The CDR3 loop is CASSRPGAGTDTQYF. The CDR3 DNA follows: TGTGCCAGCAGCCGGCCGGGCGCTGGCACAGATACGCAGTATTTT. This chain connects TRBV5-4 to TRBJ2-3, with no clear D. The CDR3 loop spans 15 amino acids. The V and J ends lost 4 bases and 1 base respectively, with 13 bases between them. From germline, CDR1 is SGHNT and CDR2 YYREEE (reference sequence).

The CDR3 nucleotides are TGCGCCAGCAGCACGGACAACTCTGGAAACACCATATATTTT. This codes for CASSTDNSGNTIYF. The chain carries TRBV5-1 and TRBJ1-3, with D possibly being TRBD1 (5 bases). CDR3 length: 14 amino acids. Deletions cut 4 bases from V and 0 bases from J, with 8 bases between. Germline CDR1 and CDR2: SGHRS and YFSETQ.

CDR3 coding DNA: TGTGCCAGCAGCGCGACAGGGAACGAGGATTCACCCCTCCACTTT. It yields the protein CASSATGNEDSPLHF. The chain has TRBV9 and TRBJ1-6; 7 bases line up with TRBD1. V shed 3 bases and J 8 bases; nucleotides not matched to a gene: 8. CDR1 and CDR2 from the germline V gene are SGDLS and YYNGEE. The CDR3 sequence is 15 residues long. The entire variable domain, with the rest obtained from reference TRBV9 and TRBJ1-6, is as follows: DSGVTQTPKHLITATGQRVTLRCSPRSGDLSVYWYQQSLDQGLQFLIQYYNGEERAKGNILERFSAQQFPDLHSELNLSSLELGDSALYFCASSATGNEDSPLHFGNGTRLTVT.

CDR3 amino acids: CATEYEQYF. Here the CDR3 DNA reads TGCGCCACCGAATACGAGCAGTACTTC. V is TRBV5-1 and J is TRBJ2-7; D remains ambiguous. Trimming left V 9 bases short and J 4 bases short, with 5 bases between. Germline CDR1 SGHRS, CDR2 YFSETQ. The CDR3 contains 9 residues.

The chain employs TRBV30 and TRBJ2-1; TRBD2 matches at 11 bases. Trimming at V came to 5 bases and at J to 9 bases, leaving 9 bases not matched to a gene. The CDR3 spans 14 residues. Germline assignment: CDR1 GTSNPN and CDR2 SVGIG (reference sequence). Here the CDR3 DNA reads TGTGCCTGGCAAACTAGCGGGAGTACCGGTGAGCAGTTCTTC. This translates into CAWQTSGSTGEQFF.

V gene TRBV28 combines with J gene TRBJ2-6; perhaps TRBD2 as D (6 bases). Germline V gives CDR1 MDHEN, CDR2 SYDVKM. The V gene lost 8 bases and the J gene lost 0 bases, with 14 bases spanning the gap. There are 16 residues in the CDR3. The chain's CDR3 is CASRRGGYSGANVLTF. The CDR3 DNA sequence: TGTGCCAGCCGTCGGGGAGGCTACTCTGGGGCCAACGTCCTGACTTTC.